This entry lists 3 T cell receptor beta chains sequenced from one sample in a study of blood T cell repertoires in COVID-19. Assay: immunoSEQ multiplex PCR; the TCRdb copy retains only in-frame clones and omits some. Of approximately 450,000 clones detected, approximately 90% appear once; the ten largest clones hold more than 4%. The source material was peripheral blood. All receptors derive from a woman in her 30s with acute or convalescent COVID-19.

The gene calls are TRBV13 and TRBJ2-1, with TRBD2 matching over 9 bases. The CDR3 runs to 18 residues. The germline V gene has CDR1 PRHDT and CDR2 FYEKMQ (reference sequence). Unmatched junction bases numbered 10, after V lost 0 bases and J lost 4 bases. The CDR3 DNA is TGTGCCAGCAGCTTAGGCCGATGGCGGGGGGGCCGGTACAATGAGCAGTTCTTC. Protein product: CASSLGRWRGGRYNEQFF.

This sequence joins TRBV14 and TRBJ2-3, with D perhaps matching TRBD2 (6 bases). This CDR3 has 16 amino acids. V was cut by 4 bases and J by 1 base, with 15 bases left in between. CDR1 is SGHDN, CDR2 FVKESK, per germline. This CDR3 reads CASSLGSGLGTDTQYF. The CDR3 coding sequence is TGTGCCAGCAGCCTGGGGAGCGGGCTCGGCACAGATACGCAGTATTTT.

The V gene is TRBV12-3 or TRBV12-4, the J gene TRBJ1-5; D may be TRBD1 (5 bases). Deletions cut 6 bases from V and 9 bases from J, with 15 bases between. This CDR3 has 13 amino acids. The CDR3 is CASRQGPRRPQHF. Here the CDR3 DNA reads TGTGCCAGCAGGCAGGGTCCCCGGAGGCCCCAGCATTTT.